The clone carrying this T cell receptor (beta chain) was detected only a few times. Antigen specificity is unknown. One end of the junction does not line up with germline, which may come from a read error. TCRdb re-analyzed the PCR reads through MiXCR. In the table there are around 30,000 clones, 10% to 14% of which are singletons. This entry comes from a study of metastatic and nonmetastatic thyroid tumors. Overall study context: It was across blood and tumor or nodule tissue from malignant and benign thyroid patients that repertoires were compared. Regarding the study as a whole: Benign nodules reportedly had significantly lower TCR beta diversity than malignant thyroid tumors in blood and tumor.

Ahead of thyroid surgery, no patient had received treatment of any kind. The sequence was collected from a female donor with papillary thyroid cancer or a benign thyroid nodule (not recorded which). Some clones in this sample may be carry-over from other donors' samples. The sequenced sample was blood.

The CDR3 coding sequence is TGTGTCAGCACCGGGGGGGGGAGCGCTGGAGATACACAGTATTTT. Protein sequence: CVSTGGGSAGDTQYF. The gene calls are TRBV6-2 or TRBV6-3 and TRBJ2-3, with 8 bases fitting TRBD2. The length of the CDR3 is 15 residues. Germline V gene data show CDR1 as MNHEY and CDR2 as SVGEGT.